This entry features one TCR beta chain sequence. The use of a sample-barcoded 5' primer and a J-beta primer mix characterized a second PCR of about 7 to 12 cycles. TCRdb fed the 5' RACE reads into MiXCR, producing one record per CDR3 protein. Of about 640,000 distinct CDR3 sequences listed, about 53% are singletons. These data are taken from a study of blood T cells in healthy people across ages. As for the study in general: Using template switching, researchers captured about one barcoded beta molecule for each two T cells.

The specimen sequenced was blood. The TCR was taken from a man aged 55 to 70 in good health.

The CDR3 sequence: CASSWNKGGRQETQYF. Written as DNA, the CDR3 is TGTGCCAGCAGTTGGAACAAGGGAGGCCGACAAGAGACCCAGTACTTC. This chain connects TRBV12-3 or TRBV12-4 to TRBJ2-5; maybe TRBD2 (6 bases). The ends were cut back, 4 bases at V and 2 bases at J, with 17 bases in the middle. The CDR3 is 16 residues long.